This T cell receptor (beta chain) was found in a study of brain T cells in children with intractable seizures. The CDR3 has 14 residues. Germline CDR1 and CDR2: LNHDA and SQIVND (reference sequence). V lost 5 bases to trimming and J lost 1 base, with 12 bases between them. Time point noted: blood from clinic visit 5 months post-surgery; TSC patient then seizure free. The assay was immunoSEQ multiplex PCR, and TCRdb's table has in-frame clones only and misses some. This table has 340,000 or so clones, 93% appearing once. This clonotype originated in a boy younger than two with tuberous sclerosis and intractable seizures. The specimen was peripheral blood, collected around 5 months after surgery. The chain carries TRBV19 and TRBJ2-7; D is possibly TRBD2 (6 bases). The CDR3 sequence: CASSWGGTSYEQYF. The CDR3 coding sequence is TGTGCCAGTAGTTGGGGCGGGACTTCCTACGAGCAGTACTTC.